The rows below give T cell receptor beta chains drawn from one sample of a study of blood T cell repertoires in COVID-19. The protocol was immunoSEQ multiplex PCR, while the TCRdb copy is restricted to in-frame clones and leaves out a portion. The profile shows some 190,000 clones, approximately 80% of them singletons. Sequencing used peripheral blood. All receptors derive from a woman aged 45 to 65 with acute or convalescent COVID-19. The CDR3 runs from the conserved cysteine through the conserved F or W. D genes are given only for firm matches. Clone sizes are given selectively: once, few, many, or a class where the clone is expanded.

TRBV6-1	TRBJ2-6	-	-	TGTGCCAGCAGTGTGTCGGGTCAGGGCTACGGGGCCAACGTCCTGACTTTC	CASSVSGQGYGANVLTF
TRBV11-2	TRBJ2-7	-	-	TGTGCCAGCAGCTTAGAAACCAGGGCGAGCTCCTACGAGCAGTACTTC	CASSLETRASSYEQYF
TRBV14	TRBJ1-3	-	-	TGTGCCAGCAGCCAAGATCCGGGGGTTGGAAACACCATATATTTT	CASSQDPGVGNTIYF
TRBV10-3	TRBJ2-1	TRBD2	few	TGTGCCATCAGTCCAACTAGCGGGTCATACAATGAGCAGTTCTTC	CAISPTSGSYNEQFF
TRBV9	TRBJ2-5	TRBD2	once	TGTGCCAGCAGCGTTAGCGGGGGGGCCGGAGAGACCCAGTACTTC	CASSVSGGAGETQYF
TRBV18	TRBJ1-5	TRBD1	-	TGTGCCAGCTCACCAAGGACAGGGGGCGAACAGCCCCAGCATTTT	CASSPRTGGEQPQHF
TRBV5-1	TRBJ2-1	TRBD2	-	TGCGCCAGCAGCCCCGACGGGGGGGCGGGCAATGAGCAGTTCTTC	CASSPDGGAGNEQFF
TRBV6-2/TRBV6-3	TRBJ1-5	-	-	TGTGCCAGCAGTTACTTGGGCATGGGCAATCAGCCCCAGCATTTT	CASSYLGMGNQPQHF
TRBV29-1	TRBJ2-6	TRBD2	-	TGCAGCGTTGTAGGCGGGGGGGCTGGGGCCAACGTCCTGACTTTC	CSVVGGGAGANVLTF
TRBV7-9	TRBJ2-3	-	-	TGTGCCAGCAGCTTAGATCAGGGGTTGGATACGCAGTATTTT	CASSLDQGLDTQYF
TRBV5-1	TRBJ2-7	-	-	TGCGCCAGCAGCTACCGGGACACCTACGAGCAGTACTTC	CASSYRDTYEQYF
TRBV7-2	TRBJ1-1	-	-	TGTGCCAGCAGCTTGGAGTTACGAGCTGAAGCTTTCTTT	CASSLELRAEAFF
TRBV28	TRBJ2-4	-	-	TGTGCCAGCAGTTTATACGGGGTGGCCAAAAACATTCAGTACTTC	CASSLYGVAKNIQYF
TRBV24-1	TRBJ2-1	TRBD2	few	TGTGCCACCAGTGATGGACTAGCGGGAGCCTACAATGAGCAGTTCTTC	CATSDGLAGAYNEQFF
TRBV5-1	TRBJ1-1	TRBD1	-	TGCGCCAGCAGCTTTTCCGGGACAGGGGGAGGAAACACTGAAGCTTTCTTT	CASSFSGTGGGNTEAFF
TRBV28	TRBJ1-4	-	-	TGTGCCACCCATCAAAAGAGAGTCGGTGAAAAACTGTTTTTT	CATHQKRVGEKLFF
TRBV5-1	TRBJ2-5	-	once	TGCGCCAGCAGCCCTGACAGGCAGACCCAGTACTTC	CASSPDRQTQYF
TRBV6-6	TRBJ2-1	-	-	TGTGCCAGCAGTTACGGGACTGTAAACAATGAGCAGTTCTTC	CASSYGTVNNEQFF
TRBV11-2	TRBJ1-2	-	-	TGTGCCAGCAGCGTTGGACAGTATGGCTACACCTTC	CASSVGQYGYTF
TRBV19	TRBJ1-1	-	few	TGTGCCAGTAGTATAGATCAGACAGGAAACACTGAAGCTTTCTTT	CASSIDQTGNTEAFF
TRBV9	TRBJ2-7	TRBD1	-	TGTGCCAGCAGCGTAGATCCAGGGGGCTTGACTAGTTTGAGGGAGCAGTACTTC	CASSVDPGGLTSLREQYF
TRBV6-1	TRBJ1-2	TRBD1	-	TGTGCCAGCAGTGCTATACCGGGACAGGGGGCGCAGGGCTACACCTTC	CASSAIPGQGAQGYTF
TRBV18	TRBJ2-7	-	-	TGTGCCAGCTCACCGACAGGGGAGGGTGAGCAGTACTTC	CASSPTGEGEQYF
TRBV7-2	TRBJ2-4	-	-	TGTGCCAGCAGCTTAGAAGGGGGAATAGCCAAAAACATTCAGTACTTC	CASSLEGGIAKNIQYF